This T cell receptor (beta chain) was observed in a study of blood T cells in healthy people across ages. Across the whole study: Template switching recovered approximately one barcoded beta molecule for every two T cells.

A second roughly 7 to 11 cycle PCR used barcoded and J-beta primers. CDR3-containing paired-end reads numbering at least 3 million came from each sample. TCRdb reanalysed the 5' RACE reads using MiXCR and keeps one entry per CDR3 protein. The profile shows around 1,000,000 distinct CDR3 sequences, 35% to 40% of them singletons. CDR3 length: 14 residues. V shed 7 bases and J shed 1 base, with 10 bases lying between them. The germline V gene has CDR1 ENHRY and CDR2 SYGVKD. The table lists this clonotype with many counts. The V and J genes are TRBV10-3 and TRBJ2-2; unclear D gene. The source of this sequence is a man aged 18 to 30 in good health. The sequencing sample was made of blood. In DNA, the CDR3 is TGTGCCATCAAATTGGCAGGGAACACCGGGGAGCTGTTTTTT. Protein: CAIKLAGNTGELFF.